This T cell receptor (beta chain) was identified in a study of blood T cell repertoires in COVID-19. The wider study: Both acute and convalescent COVID-19 samples were obtained from the United States, Italy and Spain.

The repertoire was sequenced with immunoSEQ multiplex PCR; TCRdb's copy has only in-frame clones and lacks some. The data show under 75,000 clones, over 75% seen once. CDR3 size: 13 residues. Per germline, CDR1 SQVTM and CDR2 ANQGSEA. V lost 7 bases and J lost 8, with 19 bases in between. Sequencing used peripheral blood. The rearrangement joins TRBV29-1 to TRBJ2-3; TRBD2 is a possible D gene (5 bases). The sequence came from a man in his 60s with acute or convalescent COVID-19. The chain's CDR3 is CSADGYRGGTQYF. The CDR3 DNA reads TGCAGCGCCGACGGCTACCGGGGTGGTACGCAGTATTTT.